The rows below give T cell receptor beta chains drawn from one sample of a study of radiotherapy plus CTLA-4 blockade in lung cancer. Here immunoSEQ multiplex PCR was the method, and the copy in TCRdb shows in-frame clones only, minus some. This table has 35,000 to 45,000 clones, approximately 89% appearing once. The sequences come from peripheral blood, collected from a patient treated with radiotherapy plus ipilimumab. These receptors all come from a human donor with non-small cell lung cancer who had stable disease on radiotherapy plus ipilimumab. Both conserved end residues are trimmed from each CDR3. The order of the fields is J gene, clone size, V gene, CDR3 protein. Some rows mark clone size as missing; the rest say once, few, many or name a class of expanded clone.

j_call: TRBJ1-5; clone_size: -; v_call: TRBV12-5; cdr3_aa: ASGLVQNGGGQPQH
j_call: TRBJ2-1; clone_size: few; v_call: TRBV4-3; cdr3_aa: ASSPLSGSPLDEQF
j_call: TRBJ2-1; clone_size: -; v_call: TRBV4-3; cdr3_aa: ASSQERLAKSYNEQF
j_call: TRBJ1-1; clone_size: few; v_call: TRBV7-2; cdr3_aa: ASSLGATEAF
j_call: TRBJ2-7; clone_size: once; v_call: TRBV5-1; cdr3_aa: ASSPLTSVAYEQY
j_call: TRBJ2-5; clone_size: once; v_call: TRBV7-7; cdr3_aa: ASSLKLGRVDAETQY
j_call: TRBJ2-7; clone_size: medium-sized; v_call: TRBV2; cdr3_aa: ASSEAGGSSGYEQY
j_call: TRBJ2-7; clone_size: -; v_call: TRBV6-5; cdr3_aa: ASSSQGTSGIYEQY
j_call: TRBJ2-7; clone_size: -; v_call: TRBV6-8; cdr3_aa: ASAAGPSYEQY
j_call: TRBJ2-1; clone_size: -; v_call: TRBV25-1; cdr3_aa: ASSDSWEGRHNEQF
j_call: TRBJ2-7; clone_size: -; v_call: TRBV11-2; cdr3_aa: ASSLARLYEQY
j_call: TRBJ1-6; clone_size: -; v_call: TRBV19; cdr3_aa: ASSFRDYNSPLH
j_call: TRBJ2-5; clone_size: -; v_call: TRBV7-2; cdr3_aa: ASTLAGSETQY
j_call: TRBJ2-2; clone_size: few; v_call: TRBV11-2; cdr3_aa: ASSSLAGGPPGELF
j_call: TRBJ1-1; clone_size: once; v_call: TRBV18; cdr3_aa: ASSLQRDMNTEAF
j_call: TRBJ1-2; clone_size: -; v_call: TRBV30; cdr3_aa: AWRQLANYGYT
j_call: TRBJ2-7; clone_size: -; v_call: TRBV4-2; cdr3_aa: ASSQEGPGREGHEQY
j_call: TRBJ2-7; clone_size: -; v_call: TRBV21-1; cdr3_aa: ASSAGQGPYEQY
j_call: TRBJ2-3; clone_size: -; v_call: TRBV9; cdr3_aa: ASSATSGSADTQY
j_call: TRBJ2-2; clone_size: few; v_call: TRBV7-2; cdr3_aa: ASSLTLSPRFTGELF
j_call: TRBJ1-2; clone_size: -; v_call: TRBV19; cdr3_aa: ASSLGGNYGYT
j_call: TRBJ1-5; clone_size: -; v_call: TRBV10-3; cdr3_aa: AISESMSDTGNQPQH
j_call: TRBJ2-7; clone_size: -; v_call: TRBV27; cdr3_aa: ASSRRGGPYEQY
j_call: TRBJ2-2; clone_size: -; v_call: TRBV7-3; cdr3_aa: ASSLYIRGELF
j_call: TRBJ2-5; clone_size: once; v_call: TRBV5-1; cdr3_aa: ASSLRGGTYQETQY
j_call: TRBJ1-1; clone_size: -; v_call: TRBV18; cdr3_aa: ASSVNGENTEAF
j_call: TRBJ2-2; clone_size: -; v_call: TRBV6-1; cdr3_aa: AGNRGPLNTGELF
j_call: TRBJ2-5; clone_size: -; v_call: TRBV5-6; cdr3_aa: ASSFRGRETQY
j_call: TRBJ2-7; clone_size: -; v_call: TRBV19; cdr3_aa: ASSGGTSGSSYEQY
j_call: TRBJ1-2; clone_size: -; v_call: TRBV25-1; cdr3_aa: ASSESSTGANYGYT
j_call: TRBJ1-2; clone_size: -; v_call: TRBV5-8; cdr3_aa: ASSIRQGANYGYT
j_call: TRBJ2-3; clone_size: -; v_call: TRBV5-6; cdr3_aa: ASSLAKDTQY
j_call: TRBJ1-2; clone_size: few; v_call: TRBV4-3; cdr3_aa: ASSPRTGGLKGYT
j_call: TRBJ2-5; clone_size: -; v_call: TRBV10-3; cdr3_aa: ATRGGIPQETQY
j_call: TRBJ1-2; clone_size: -; v_call: TRBV5-1; cdr3_aa: ASSATQGPPYGYT
j_call: TRBJ2-1; clone_size: -; v_call: TRBV30; cdr3_aa: AWSVRTGYNEQF
j_call: TRBJ2-5; clone_size: -; v_call: TRBV5-6; cdr3_aa: ASSLDSGERSQY
j_call: TRBJ2-3; clone_size: -; v_call: TRBV30; cdr3_aa: AWSHGGGQTDTQY
j_call: TRBJ1-4; clone_size: few; v_call: TRBV5-1; cdr3_aa: ASSPQRGPEGEKLF
j_call: TRBJ2-6; clone_size: -; v_call: TRBV7-2; cdr3_aa: ASSSLITRGSSGANVLT
j_call: TRBJ2-7; clone_size: once; v_call: TRBV14; cdr3_aa: ASSQGHMAGGQY
j_call: TRBJ2-7; clone_size: -; v_call: TRBV27; cdr3_aa: ASRLLSSYEQY
j_call: -; clone_size: -; v_call: TRBV28; cdr3_aa: ASSPPGDNGEQY